A single T cell receptor beta chain is shown here with its context. Its antigen is not known. The data are from a study of T cell responses to AZD1222 COVID-19 vaccine. Study-wide results and limits: Reportedly, nearly half the spike-specific TCRs target unmutated variant regions. Spike as a whole was targeted by vaccine-associated CD4 TCRs, dominant at 160-218 and 743-854. Only 6 or 7 individuals given AZD1222 were seropositive at baseline.

Sequenced by immunoSEQ multiplex PCR; TCRdb stores in-frame clones only, minus some. The repertoire holds 95,000 to 150,000 clones, with around nine tenths as singletons. Germline CDR1 is SGDLS and CDR2 is YYNGEE. Trimming removed 3 bases from V and 4 bases from J; junction bases left unmatched: 6. The length of the CDR3 is 16 residues. The chain recombines TRBV9 with TRBJ2-1; 11 positions match TRBD2. The source of this sequence is an adult in good health. The starting material was peripheral blood, obtained on day 0 of AZD1222 vaccination. The CDR3 loop reads CASSDRTSGPYNEQFF. The CDR3 bases are TGTGCCAGCAGCGACCGGACTAGCGGGCCTTACAATGAGCAGTTCTTC. Supplemented by reference TRBV9 and TRBJ2-1, the full variable domain reads DSGVTQTPKHLITATGQRVTLRCSPRSGDLSVYWYQQSLDQGLQFLIQYYNGEERAKGNILERFSAQQFPDLHSELNLSSLELGDSALYFCASSDRTSGPYNEQFFGPGTRLTVL.